This T cell receptor (beta chain) was identified during a study of radiation and T cells in renal cell carcinoma. Overall study findings and caveats: No pretreatment tumor biopsies were available for baseline clonotypes.

The data were produced by immunoSEQ multiplex PCR, yet TCRdb's version contains in-frame clones alone and is incomplete. The repertoire includes 95,000 to 150,000 clones, roughly 80% of them detected once, and approximately 3% sits in the top ten. A remark on this clone: Antigen unknown.

In germline, CDR1 is SGHTA, CDR2 FQGNSA. Trimming removed 3 bases from V and 4 bases from J, with 13 bases in between. The CDR3 length is 15 residues. The time point is: baseline pretreatment blood. Treatment indicated: 15 Gy SBRT to primary tumor, nephrectomy 4 weeks later. Clear cell pathology was present in this patient's renal cell carcinoma. This specimen consisted of blood, obtained from a patient whose treatment included radiotherapy and nephrectomy. This chain connects TRBV7-2 to TRBJ1-5; D might be TRBD1 (5 bases). The sequence was obtained from a woman aged 55-69 years with renal cell carcinoma. CDR3 nucleotide sequence: TGTGCCAGCAGCTTGGGGGGTTCGGTAAATCAGCCCCAGCATTTT. It is translated as CASSLGGSVNQPQHF.